The 10 T cell receptor beta chains below all came from one sample that was sequenced in a study of T cells in tuberculosis. The protocol was immunoSEQ multiplex PCR, while the TCRdb copy is restricted to in-frame clones and leaves out a portion. Of about 40,000 clones in the sample, about 94% were seen once. The sample was PBMCs. These receptors originate from a donor aged 10-35 years with latent tuberculosis or without tuberculosis infection. Some clones in this sample may be carry-over from other donors' samples.

This chain links TRBV27 with TRBJ2-5, with 11 bases matching TRBD2. CDR1 is MNHEY, CDR2 SMNVEV, per germline (reference sequence). The CDR3 runs to 18 residues. J gave up 2 bases and V 2 bases, and 10 bases lay outside the gene matches. In DNA, the CDR3 is TGTGCCAGCAGTTTAATATATATGACTAGCGGGGCACAAGAGACCCAGTACTTC. Protein: CASSLIYMTSGAQETQYF.

V usage is TRBV27 and J usage is TRBJ2-3, with 13 bases aligning to TRBD2. The V segment lost 5 bases and the J segment 2 bases; nucleotides outside the gene matches: 13. Germline V CDR1 and CDR2: MNHEY, SMNVEV (reference sequence). The CDR3 consists of 19 residues. For the CDR3, the DNA is TGTGCCAGCAGTCCCGTTCCGGGACTAGCGGGGCGACACACAGATACGCAGTATTTT. Encoded protein: CASSPVPGLAGRHTDTQYF.

This chain links TRBV19 with TRBJ1-1, with D uncertain. The V gene lost 9 bases and the J gene lost 11 bases, with 22 bases spanning the gap. The CDR3 sequence is 13 residues long. CDR1 is LNHDA, CDR2 SQIVND, per germline (reference sequence). CDR3 sequence (DNA): TGTGCCAGCCAAACGGGATCCGCCCAAGAGGCTTTCTTT. Protein: CASQTGSAQEAFF.

V is TRBV7-8 and J is TRBJ2-7, with a possible D match to TRBD2 (6 bases). The germline V gene encodes CDR1 SGHVS and CDR2 FQNEAQ. Trimming pared 8 bases from V and 6 bases from J, leaving 26 bases between. This CDR3 is 16 amino acids long. The CDR3: CASAGRTRALRGEQYV. The CDR3 DNA reads TGTGCCAGCGCGGGGAGGACCAGGGCGCTTCGGGGCGAGCAGTACGTC.

The chain is built from TRBV5-1 and TRBJ1-2; D gene uncertain. This CDR3 is built from 14 residues. Per the germline V gene, CDR1 is SGHRS and CDR2 is YFSETQ. Trimming shortened V by 0 bases and J by 0 bases, and 6 bases separated the two germline ends. CDR3 amino acids: CASSLETTNYGYTF. The CDR3 bases are TGCGCCAGCAGCTTGGAGACAACTAACTATGGCTACACCTTC.

CDR3 nucleotide sequence: TGTGCCAGCAGCTTTAGAGGGGCGGGGGGACCAGATACGCAGTATTTT. Translating gives CASSFRGAGGPDTQYF. The chain carries TRBV11-2 and TRBJ2-3; TRBD2 aligns across 8 bases. This CDR3 spans 16 amino acids. Germline V CDR1 and CDR2: SGHAT, FQNNGV. V shed 3 bases, J shed 4 bases, and the junction held 9 bases outside the gene matches.

The gene calls are TRBV2 and TRBJ2-4; D not resolved. Germline loops: CDR1 SNHLY, CDR2 FYNNEI. This CDR3 comprises 12 residues. V dropped 3 bases and J dropped 6 bases, with 6 bases sitting between them. The CDR3 spells CASSDRLNIQYF. The CDR3 nucleotides read TGTGCCAGCAGTGACAGGCTAAACATTCAGTACTTC. The whole variable domain, remainder taken from reference TRBV2 and TRBJ2-4, is EPEVTQTPSHQVTQMGQEVILRCVPISNHLYFYWYRQILGQKVEFLVSFYNNEISEKSEIFDDQFSVERPDGSNFTLKIRSTKLEDSAMYFCASSDRLNIQYFGAGTRLSVL.

The J gene is TRBJ2-7, the V gene TRBV5-6; TRBD1 aligns across 7 bases. This CDR3 is 13 amino acids long. Trimming at V came to 4 bases and at J to 7 bases, leaving 8 bases not matched to a gene. Germline CDR1 SGHDT, CDR2 YYEEEE. CDR3: CASSRDRVGEQYF. For the CDR3, the DNA is TGTGCCAGCAGCAGAGACAGGGTGGGTGAGCAGTACTTC. Looking up the rest from reference TRBV5-6 and TRBJ2-7 gives the full variable domain: DAGVTQSPTHLIKTRGQQVTLRCSPKSGHDTVSWYQQALGQGPQFIFQYYEEEERQRGNFPDRFSGHQFPNYSSELNVNALLLGDSALYLCASSRDRVGEQYFGPGTRLTVT.

V usage is TRBV10-3 and J usage is TRBJ2-1, with D possibly TRBD1 on 5 matching bases. V shed 4 bases and J shed 6 bases, with 7 bases lying between them. This CDR3 has 12 amino acids. Germline V gives CDR1 ENHRY, CDR2 SYGVKD. CDR3 sequence (DNA): TGTGCCATCAGTGCCGACAGCAATGAGCAGTTCTTC. Translated, it gives CAISADSNEQFF.

This clone was counted between two and nine times. J is TRBJ1-6 and V is TRBV5-1, with TRBD1 matching over 8 bases. CDR1 SGHRS and CDR2 YFSETQ come from the germline V gene. J was trimmed by 8 bases and V by 0 bases; bases with no gene match: 4. The CDR3 is 15 residues long. The CDR3, as DNA: TGCGCCAGCAGCTTGGCGGGACAGGACTATTCACCCCTCCACTTT. This gives the protein CASSLAGQDYSPLHF.